Listed below are T cell receptor beta chains from one sample, sequenced in a study of shared clonotypes between healthy human individuals. Assay: immunoSEQ multiplex PCR; the TCRdb copy retains only in-frame clones and omits some. This table holds about 1 million clones, around 76% found once. The specimen was memory CD4+ T cells sorted from blood. These receptors originate from a man younger than 35 in good health. CDR3s include the opening cysteine and the closing phenylalanine or tryptophan. The D gene is left open where the match is weak. Only part of the rows carry a size: once, few, many, or a class if the clone is expanded.

V: TRBV7-6; J: TRBJ1-1; D: NA; size: NA; CDR3: CASSLAEKGQAFF; DNA: TGTGCCAGCAGCTTAGCCGAGAAGGGACAAGCTTTCTTT
V: TRBV5-4; J: TRBJ2-6; D: TRBD1; size: NA; CDR3: CASSNRDSLSGANVLTF; DNA: TGTGCCAGCAGCAACCGGGACAGCCTATCTGGGGCCAACGTCCTGACTTTC
V: TRBV7-2; J: TRBJ2-5; D: TRBD2; size: NA; CDR3: CASSLVATSGSETQYF; DNA: TGTGCCAGCAGCTTAGTCGCGACTAGCGGATCGGAGACCCAGTACTTC
V: TRBV5-1; J: TRBJ1-5; D: NA; size: once; CDR3: CASSSEGSNQPQHF; DNA: TGCGCCAGCAGCTCGGAGGGTAGCAATCAGCCCCAGCATTTT
V: TRBV7-2; J: TRBJ1-6; D: TRBD1; size: NA; CDR3: CASSLPSDRSSYNSPLHF; DNA: TGTGCCAGCAGCCTACCGTCGGACAGGAGCTCCTATAATTCACCCCTCCACTTT
V: TRBV7-9; J: TRBJ2-7; D: NA; size: NA; CDR3: CASSESRDEQYF; DNA: TGTGCCAGCAGCGAGTCCAGGGACGAGCAGTACTTC
V: TRBV5-1; J: TRBJ2-7; D: TRBD2; size: NA; CDR3: CASSLAKTSGVSSEQYF; DNA: TGCGCCAGCAGCTTGGCCAAGACTAGCGGGGTTTCTAGCGAGCAGTACTTC
V: TRBV30; J: TRBJ2-5; D: TRBD2; size: NA; CDR3: CALAEQETQYF; DNA: TGTGCTCTAGCGGAACAAGAGACCCAGTACTTC
V: TRBV28; J: TRBJ1-5; D: TRBD1; size: NA; CDR3: CASSLYRDRVGHRPQHF; DNA: TGTGCCAGCAGTCTCTACCGGGACAGGGTGGGTCATCGGCCCCAGCATTTT
V: TRBV11-2; J: TRBJ1-6; D: NA; size: few; CDR3: CASSLRDGNSPLHF; DNA: TGTGCCAGCAGCCTCCGGGACGGAAATTCACCCCTCCACTTT
V: TRBV7-3; J: TRBJ2-3; D: NA; size: NA; CDR3: CASSPTLESTDTQYF; DNA: TGTGCCAGCAGCCCCACCCTGGAGAGCACAGATACGCAGTATTTT
V: TRBV2; J: TRBJ1-4; D: TRBD1; size: NA; CDR3: CASTGQGGGEKLFF; DNA: TGTGCCAGCACCGGACAGGGCGGGGGTGAAAAACTGTTTTTT
V: TRBV4-1; J: TRBJ1-6; D: TRBD1; size: NA; CDR3: CASSQDPTGLGSPLHF; DNA: TGCGCCAGCAGCCAAGACCCGACAGGGCTGGGGTCACCCCTCCACTTT
V: TRBV9; J: TRBJ2-3; D: NA; size: NA; CDR3: CASSPPVTDTQYF; DNA: TGTGCCAGCAGCCCTCCTGTCACAGATACGCAGTATTTT
V: TRBV14; J: TRBJ2-3; D: TRBD2; size: few; CDR3: CASSQGLAYTQYF; DNA: TGTGCCAGCAGCCAGGGACTAGCTTATACGCAGTATTTT
V: TRBV5-6; J: TRBJ1-2; D: TRBD1; size: once; CDR3: CASSYPQSGGDGYTF; DNA: TGTGCCAGCAGCTATCCGCAGTCAGGGGGCGATGGCTACACCTTC
V: TRBV30; J: TRBJ1-5; D: NA; size: NA; CDR3: CAWRVAGASNQPQHF; DNA: TGTGCCTGGAGGGTGGCGGGGGCTAGCAATCAGCCCCAGCATTTT
V: TRBV6-7; J: TRBJ2-7; D: NA; size: NA; CDR3: CASSFTLPGGYGYEQYF; DNA: TGTGCCAGCAGTTTTACTCTCCCCGGGGGCTATGGGTACGAGCAGTACTTC
V: TRBV7-2; J: TRBJ2-5; D: TRBD1; size: NA; CDR3: CASSFRGRGQETQYF; DNA: TGTGCCAGCAGCTTCCGGGGCAGGGGGCAAGAGACCCAGTACTTC
V: TRBV29-1; J: TRBJ1-2; D: NA; size: once; CDR3: CSVAGGKDSSYGYTF; DNA: TGCAGCGTTGCGGGCGGAAAGGATTCATCCTATGGCTACACCTTC
V: TRBV7-2; J: TRBJ2-5; D: NA; size: NA; CDR3: CASSLLPGPREETQYF; DNA: TGTGCCAGCAGCTTGCTCCCGGGTCCGAGGGAAGAGACCCAGTACTTC
V: TRBV30; J: TRBJ1-4; D: NA; size: NA; CDR3: CAWSSGPEGKLFF; DNA: TGTGCCTGGAGTTCCGGACCTGAGGGAAAACTGTTTTTT
V: TRBV18; J: TRBJ2-7; D: TRBD1; size: NA; CDR3: CASSLGDRAYEQYF; DNA: TGTGCCAGCTCACTTGGGGACAGGGCCTACGAGCAGTACTTC
V: TRBV12-5; J: TRBJ2-3; D: NA; size: NA; CDR3: CASGQGDTSTDTQYF; DNA: TGTGCTAGTGGCCAAGGGGACACCAGCACAGATACGCAGTATTTT
V: TRBV5-1; J: TRBJ2-6; D: NA; size: NA; CDR3: CASSDDKAGANVLTF; DNA: TGCGCCAGCAGCGACGACAAAGCTGGGGCCAACGTCCTGACTTTC
V: TRBV10-1; J: TRBJ2-2; D: TRBD2; size: NA; CDR3: CASSAGSNTGELFF; DNA: TGCGCCAGTTCAGCGGGATCGAACACCGGGGAGCTGTTTTTT
V: TRBV5-5; J: TRBJ2-5; D: NA; size: NA; CDR3: CASSLDGTGETQYF; DNA: TGTGCCAGCAGCTTGGATGGGACCGGCGAGACCCAGTACTTC
V: TRBV11-2; J: TRBJ2-3; D: NA; size: NA; CDR3: CASSPAGSDTQYF; DNA: TGTGCCAGCAGCCCGGCGGGGTCAGATACGCAGTATTTT
V: TRBV5-1; J: TRBJ2-2; D: NA; size: NA; CDR3: CASSRRIAVATGELFF; DNA: TGCGCCAGCAGCCGAAGGATAGCGGTTGCTACCGGGGAGCTGTTTTTT
V: TRBV11-2; J: TRBJ1-2; D: NA; size: NA; CDR3: CASSLEGKQGKSGYTF; DNA: TGTGCCAGCAGCTTAGAGGGCAAACAGGGTAAGAGTGGCTACACCTTC
V: TRBV5-6; J: TRBJ2-7; D: TRBD2; size: NA; CDR3: CASSLVGRGYYEQYF; DNA: TGTGCCAGCAGCTTGGTGGGGAGGGGTTACTACGAGCAGTACTTC
V: TRBV18; J: TRBJ1-3; D: NA; size: NA; CDR3: CASSLVTSSGNTIYF; DNA: TGTGCCAGCTCACTAGTCACGAGCTCTGGAAACACCATATATTTT